The text below deals with one TCR beta chain. The antigen remains undetermined. This record belongs to a study of cytomegalovirus exposure and HLA in healthy donors. Study background: Membership in the Caucasian-associated ancestry cluster was found for around four fifths of 300 to 400 genotyped donors. General observations from the study: Most of the TCR beta V segments (in an earlier analysis) were productive either about 87% or about 30% of the time. Later analysis suggested most CMV-associated TCR beta chains were HLA-restricted. The study labeled 164 TCR beta chains cytomegalovirus-associated.

Vbeta (60) and Jbeta (13) primers were used in the PCR. The repertoire was sequenced with immunoSEQ multiplex PCR; TCRdb's copy has only in-frame clones and lacks some. The table has 150,000 to 200,000 clones, 80% to 90% seen once. The germline CDR1 and CDR2 sequences are SGHNT and YENEEA. There are 16 residues in the CDR3. The ends lost 4 bases at V and 3 bases at J; junction bases unmatched: 7. The sequencing sample was made of PBMCs. The chain carries TRBV11-3 and TRBJ2-2; 8 nucleotides match TRBD2. The TCR was taken from a man aged 18 to 35 in good health and CMV-seropositive. CDR3 nucleotide sequence: TGTGCCAGCAGCTCTGGACTAGCTCTTGACACCGGGGAGCTGTTTTTT. Translating it yields CASSSGLALDTGELFF. The whole variable domain, filled in from reference TRBV11-3 and TRBJ2-2, reads EAGVVQSPRYKIIEKKQPVAFWCNPISGHNTLYWYLQNLGQGPELLIRYENEEAVDDSQLPKDRFSAERLKGVDSTLKIQPAELGDSAVYLCASSSGLALDTGELFFGEGSRLTVL.